Sequencing of this TCR beta chain was carried out in a study of shared clonotypes between healthy human individuals. The naive CD8 subset, CD45RO-negative cells positively selected for CCR7, excluded terminally differentiated effector memory CD45RA+ cells. Clones were read by immunoSEQ multiplex PCR, and TCRdb kept only the in-frame ones, dropping some. This repertoire shows around 2,100,000 clones, approximately 94% found once; its top ten account for more than 0.9%. The CDR3 extends over 11 amino acids. Trimming pared 7 bases from V and 10 bases from J, leaving 14 bases between. Germline assignment: CDR1 SGHRS and CDR2 YFSETQ.

The sample consisted of naive CD8+ T cells sorted from blood. The receptor comes from a man aged 18 to 30 in good health. The chain uses TRBV5-1 and TRBJ1-2; D remains ambiguous. The CDR3, as DNA: TGCGCCAGCCATGGGTCCGAGGACTACACCTTC. As protein: CASHGSEDYTF.